This entry describes one TCR beta chain. Antigen unknown. This sample stems from a study of cytomegalovirus exposure and HLA in healthy donors. About the study: It was reported in a later analysis that the 100 to 150 validation repertoires used the same platform as the approximately 670 first-cohort repertoires.

Only in-frame clones appear in the TCRdb table, and some are missing; sequencing was by immunoSEQ multiplex PCR. The sample gives 180,000 or so clones, approximately 89% of which show up once; about 2.5% is in the top ten. The length of the CDR3 is 11 residues. Per germline, CDR1 SGHKS and CDR2 YYEKEE (reference sequence). The V end lost 5 bases, the J end lost 13 bases, and 15 bases lay between the germline ends. Whole-study findings and limits: Cytomegalovirus-associated status was assigned to approximately 160 TCR beta chains.

The source is a man aged 18 to 30 in good health and CMV-seropositive. Sequencing was performed on PBMCs. The chain has TRBV5-5 and TRBJ1-2, with D perhaps TRBD1 (5 bases). The CDR3 bases are TGTGCCAGCAGTTCCCTGGGGGGTAGCACCTTC. Translating gives CASSSLGGSTF.